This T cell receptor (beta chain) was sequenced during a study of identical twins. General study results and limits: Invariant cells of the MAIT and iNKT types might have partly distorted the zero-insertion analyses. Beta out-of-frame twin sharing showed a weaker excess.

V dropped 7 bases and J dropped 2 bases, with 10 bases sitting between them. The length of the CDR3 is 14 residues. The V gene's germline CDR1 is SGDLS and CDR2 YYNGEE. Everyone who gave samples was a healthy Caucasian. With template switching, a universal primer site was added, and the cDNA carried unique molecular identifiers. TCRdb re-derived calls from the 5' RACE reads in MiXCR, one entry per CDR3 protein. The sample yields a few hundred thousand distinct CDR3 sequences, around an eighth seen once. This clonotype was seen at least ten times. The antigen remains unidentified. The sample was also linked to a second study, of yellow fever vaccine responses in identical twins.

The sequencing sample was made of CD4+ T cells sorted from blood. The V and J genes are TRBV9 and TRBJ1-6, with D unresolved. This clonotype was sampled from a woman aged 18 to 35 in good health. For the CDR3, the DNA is TGTGCCAGCTCCCCCGGGACCTATAATTCACCCCTCCACTTT. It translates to CASSPGTYNSPLHF.